Following are 16 T cell receptor beta chains from one sample sequenced in a study of T cell repertoires in cytomegalovirus infection. TCRdb re-derived calls from the reads in MiXCR, one entry per CDR3 protein. The sample holds hundreds of thousands of distinct CDR3 sequences, 31% seen once. The specimen sequenced was PBMCs. The receptors stem from a human donor in good health (CMV status not recorded). Some clones in this sample may be carry-over from other donors' samples.

The rearrangement links TRBV7-9 to TRBJ1-1; D remains unclear. Trimming cost V 5 bases and J 4 bases, with 14 bases left between them. The CDR3 is 14 amino acids. Germline V gives CDR1 SEHNR, CDR2 FQNEAQ (reference sequence). This CDR3 reads CASSPPRARTEAFF. In nucleotides, the CDR3 is TGTGCCAGCAGCCCCCCGAGGGCACGCACTGAAGCTTTCTTT.

This clonotype was seen only once. This rearrangement joins TRBV12-3 or TRBV12-4 to TRBJ1-1; TRBD1 aligns across 9 bases. V lost 4 bases, J lost 5 bases, and 8 bases stayed unmatched. The CDR3 sequence is 15 residues long. The CDR3 region has the DNA TGTGCCAGCAGTTCCCAGGACAGGGGTATAACTGAAGCTTTCTTT. It encodes CASSSQDRGITEAFF.

V gene TRBV7-8 combines with J gene TRBJ2-1; 7 bases match TRBD1. The CDR3 has 17 residues. CDR1 is SGHVS and CDR2 is FQNEAQ in the germline V gene. V dropped 1 base and J dropped 6; count of bases not matched to a gene: 12. In nucleotides, the CDR3 is TGTGCCAGCAGCTTAGGGGACAGTTCGAGACAATCCAATGAGCAGTTCTTC. Encoded protein: CASSLGDSSRQSNEQFF.

On this clonotype: Germline is not matched at one junction end, which may reflect a read error. The genes are TRBV6-5 and TRBJ1-5; 7 bases are shared with TRBD1. The CDR3 extends over 18 amino acids. Per the germline V gene, CDR1 is MNHEY and CDR2 is SVGAGI. CDR3 amino acids: CDSSHFSPGQAVDQPQHF. For the CDR3, the DNA is TGTGACAGCAGTCACTTTTCTCCTGGACAGGCGGTCGATCAGCCCCAGCATTTT.

This clonotype was detected a few times. The chain employs TRBV20-1 and TRBJ1-2; D ambiguous. The CDR3 sequence is 14 residues long. Per germline, CDR1 DFQATT and CDR2 SNEGSKA (reference sequence). V was cut by 0 bases and J by 2 bases, with 10 bases left in between. The CDR3 spells CSARDQWENYGYTF. Written as DNA, the CDR3 is TGCAGTGCTAGAGATCAATGGGAAAACTATGGCTACACCTTC.

Only a few counts were recorded for this clonotype. This sequence joins TRBV6-6 and TRBJ2-3; perhaps TRBD2 as D (7 bases). This CDR3 spans 14 amino acids. Trimming stripped 6 bases from V and 3 bases from J, with 13 bases between. Germline V CDR1 and CDR2: MNHNY, SVGAGI (reference sequence). The DNA of the CDR3 is TGTGCCAGCAGGAGGGGGGGGGCTACAGATACGCAGTATTTT. Amino acid sequence: CASRRGGATDTQYF.

This clonotype showed up many times. One end of the junction is discordant with germline, which a read error may explain. The V and J genes are TRBV7-8 and TRBJ1-5; tentatively, D is TRBD1 (6 bases). This CDR3 spans 16 amino acids. CDR1 is SGHVS and CDR2 is FQNEAQ in the germline V gene. Here the CDR3 DNA reads TGTGCCAGCAGCTTAAGCGTACAACAGGGCAAGCAGCCCCAGCATTTT. It is translated as CASSLSVQQGKQPQHF.

This clonotype was seen a few times. The chain recombines TRBV11-1 with TRBJ2-5, with D possibly being TRBD1 or TRBD2 (5 bases each). V gave up 4 bases and J gave up 1 base, with 13 bases separating them. Germline loops: CDR1 SGHAT, CDR2 FQDESV (reference sequence). This CDR3 spans 15 amino acids. The CDR3 DNA sequence: TGTGCCAGCAGCTCCTTCCCGGGACCCCAAGAGACCCAGTACTTC. This translates into CASSSFPGPQETQYF.

This clonotype was detected ten times or more. A much larger clone is a single base away; this may be a read error. The V gene is TRBV7-2, the J gene TRBJ1-3; D is unresolved. Trimming removed 1 base at V and 0 bases at J, with 1 base between. Germline V gene data show CDR1 as SGHTA and CDR2 as FQGNSA. The length of the CDR3 is 13 residues. The CDR3 region has the DNA TGTGCCAGCAGCTTAGACTCTGGAAACACCATATATTTT. This codes for CASSLDSGNTIYF.

This clonotype was observed a few times. The chain carries TRBV10-1 and TRBJ2-7; D is ambiguous. V dropped 0 bases and J dropped 3 bases, with 15 bases sitting between them. Looked up from germline, CDR1 is WNHNN and CDR2 is SYGVQD (reference sequence). The CDR3 length is 16 residues. The CDR3 coding sequence is TGCGCCAGCAGTGAGTCGGGCCAGGCATGGAACTACGAGCAGTACTTC. Protein: CASSESGQAWNYEQYF.

This clonotype has just a few counts. This chain connects TRBV5-4 to TRBJ2-5; 9 bases agree with TRBD1. The CDR3 extends over 14 amino acids. The V gene's germline CDR1 is SGHNT and CDR2 YYREEE (reference sequence). The V gene end was trimmed by 7 bases and the J gene end by 3 bases; junction bases not matched to a gene: 7. The DNA for the CDR3 is TGTGCCAGCCGCGAAAGACAGGGGGAAGAGACCCAGTACTTC. It translates to CASRERQGEETQYF.

V gene TRBV5-1 combines with J gene TRBJ1-1; the D is unclear. V lost 4 bases and J lost 5, with 12 bases in between. This CDR3 region has 13 residues. Germline CDR1 and CDR2: SGHRS and YFSETQ. CDR3 nucleotide sequence: TGCGCCAGCAGCCCCCTTACTGAGACTGAAGCTTTCTTT. Its protein is CASSPLTETEAFF.

J is TRBJ1-4 and V is TRBV6-1, with D perhaps matching TRBD1 (5 bases). Germline CDR1 reads MNHNS; CDR2 reads SASEGT. The CDR3 runs to 14 residues. V gave up 5 bases and J gave up 8 bases, with 15 bases separating them. In nucleotides, the CDR3 is TGTGCCAGCAGTTCGGTGGGGGTGAGCGAAAAACTGTTTTTT. It yields the protein CASSSVGVSEKLFF.

This clonotype has ten or more counts. The V and J genes are TRBV6-1 and TRBJ2-1; tentative D call: TRBD1 (7 bases). CDR3 length: 15 residues. Germline loops: CDR1 MNHNS, CDR2 SASEGT. Trimming stripped 2 bases from V and 4 bases from J, with 12 bases between. In DNA, the CDR3 is TGTGCCAGCAGTGAACAGGGGGGTGGGTACAATGAGCAGTTCTTC. Translation gives CASSEQGGGYNEQFF.

Only a few counts were recorded for this clonotype. The chain carries TRBV5-1 and TRBJ1-6; TRBD1 is a possible D gene (5 bases). With 4 bases removed from V and 14 bases from J, the gap between germline ends came to 19 bases. The CDR3 extends over 14 amino acids. The V gene's germline CDR1 is SGHRS and CDR2 YFSETQ. This CDR3 is CASSREPGTWTLHF. The CDR3 nucleotides read TGCGCCAGCAGCAGAGAACCAGGGACCTGGACCCTCCACTTT.

This clonotype was detected only a few times. This chain links TRBV7-2 with TRBJ2-1, with D hard to call. Germline CDR1 and CDR2: SGHTA and FQGNSA. Trimming removed 4 bases at V and 11 bases at J, with 12 bases between. The CDR3 loop spans 12 amino acids. CDR3 DNA sequence: TGTGCCAGCAGCTCGAGCCCGAGGCAGCAGTTCTTC. It yields the protein CASSSSPRQQFF.